This record looks at one T cell receptor beta chain sequence and its context. The assay was immunoSEQ multiplex PCR, and TCRdb's table has in-frame clones only and misses some. The sample has around 55,000 clones; roughly 95% are singletons. The source of the sample is a study of control samples from healthy donors and cancer patients. The germline V and J ends were trimmed by 4 bases and 5 bases, with 17 bases remaining between them. CDR1 and CDR2 from the germline V gene are GTSNPN and SVGIG (reference sequence). The CDR3 contains 14 residues. Sample: blood. This clonotype was sampled from a woman in her late teens or twenties in good health. This chain links TRBV30 with TRBJ1-2, with D perhaps matching TRBD1 (5 bases). The CDR3, as DNA: TGTGCCTGGACGCCGGCAGGGAGAGAGTATGGCTACACCTTC. This encodes CAWTPAGREYGYTF.